Listed here are 12 T cell receptor beta chains from one sample, sequenced in a study of cytomegalovirus exposure and HLA in healthy donors. The PCR employed 60 Vbeta primers together with 13 Jbeta primers. Sequenced by immunoSEQ multiplex PCR; TCRdb stores in-frame clones only, minus some. The sample lists over 70,000 clones; about 77% were seen once. Specimen: PBMCs. The origin of the receptors is a male donor in good health and CMV-seropositive.

The chain carries TRBV5-4 and TRBJ2-1, with 8 positions matching TRBD2. This CDR3 spans 17 amino acids. V was clipped by 4 bases and J by 4 bases; unmatched bases: 13. CDR1 and CDR2 (germline): SGHNT, YYREEE (reference sequence). In DNA, the CDR3 is TGTGCCAGCAGCCCGGAGGTGGCGGGAGGCCTTTACAATGAGCAGTTCTTC. It specifies CASSPEVAGGLYNEQFF.

This rearrangement joins TRBV14 to TRBJ2-1; D may be TRBD1 (6 bases). The V gene's germline CDR1 is SGHDN and CDR2 FVKESK. CDR3 size: 15 residues. Trimming stripped 2 bases from V and 1 base from J, with 9 bases between. CDR3 in amino acids: CASSQFQGSYNEQFF. The CDR3 DNA reads as TGTGCCAGCAGCCAATTTCAGGGGTCCTACAATGAGCAGTTCTTC.

The V gene is TRBV7-3, the J gene TRBJ2-3; D perhaps matches TRBD1 (5 bases). Looked up from germline, CDR1 is SGHTA and CDR2 is FQGTGA. CDR3 length: 14 amino acids. Trimming took off 2 bases at V and 2 bases at J, with 8 bases between the two ends. CDR3 coding DNA: TGTGCCAGCAGCTTAGACAGATACACAGATACGCAGTATTTT. This gives the protein CASSLDRYTDTQYF. The entire variable domain, with the rest obtained from reference TRBV7-3 and TRBJ2-3, is as follows: GAGVSQTPSNKVTEKGKYVELRCDPISGHTALYWYRQSLGQGPEFLIYFQGTGAADDSGLPNDRFFAVRPEGSVSTLKIQRTERGDSAVYLCASSLDRYTDTQYFGPGTRLTVL.

The CDR3 sequence: CASSQTRLAANTGELFF. DNA of the CDR3: TGTGCCAGCAGCCAAACCCGACTAGCGGCGAACACCGGGGAGCTGTTTTTT. The chain links TRBV7-2 to TRBJ2-2; 9 bases align to TRBD2. The CDR3 totals 17 residues. Per germline, CDR1 SGHTA and CDR2 FQGNSA. V shed 5 bases and J 0 bases; nucleotides not matched to a gene: 7.

This rearrangement joins TRBV15 to TRBJ2-5; tentatively, D is TRBD2 (6 bases). CDR1 and CDR2 (germline): LNHNV, YYDKDF (reference sequence). Trimming left V 1 base short and J 5 bases short, with 14 bases between. The CDR3 contains 15 residues. This CDR3 reads CATSRGAGLGETQYF. As DNA, the CDR3 is TGTGCCACCAGCAGAGGGGCGGGATTAGGGGAGACCCAGTACTTC.

V is TRBV5-1 and J is TRBJ2-7, with TRBD1 matching 8 bases. The CDR3 loop spans 15 amino acids. Germline V gene sequence: CDR1 SGHRS, CDR2 YFSETQ. Trimming removed 4 bases from V and 1 base from J; junction bases left unmatched: 7. This CDR3 is CASSPRGPQSYEQYF. The CDR3 nucleotides read TGCGCCAGCAGCCCCAGGGGGCCTCAGTCCTACGAGCAGTACTTC. Variable domain in full (rest from reference TRBV5-1 and TRBJ2-7): KAGVTQTPRYLIKTRGQQVTLSCSPISGHRSVSWYQQTPGQGLQFLFEYFSETQRNKGNFPGRFSGRQFSNSRSEMNVSTLELGDSALYLCASSPRGPQSYEQYFGPGTRLTVT.

This chain joins TRBV11-3 and TRBJ2-7; TRBD2 agrees at 8 bases. The germline gives CDR1 SGHNT, CDR2 YENEEA. The trim removed 3 bases at V and 3 bases at J, leaving 10 bases unmatched. The CDR3 loop spans 16 amino acids. This CDR3 reads CASSFFCRLAGYEQYF. The DNA of the CDR3 is TGTGCCAGCAGCTTTTTTTGCCGGCTAGCGGGCTACGAGCAGTACTTC.

The J gene is TRBJ1-2, the V gene TRBV10-3; weak D call: TRBD1 (6 bases). This CDR3 has 14 residues. Germline V gene sequence: CDR1 ENHRY, CDR2 SYGVKD. The ends were cut back, 0 bases at V and 4 bases at J, with 9 bases in the middle. Written as DNA, the CDR3 is TGTGCCATCAGTGAGTCCGTGGGGGCCTATGGCTACACCTTC. This translates into CAISESVGAYGYTF.

The chain couples TRBV7-8 to TRBJ2-3, with 10 bases that match TRBD2. Germline CDR1 is SGHVS and CDR2 is FQNEAQ. V was pared by 7 bases and J by 0 bases, with 10 bases of the junction left unmatched. The CDR3 covers 17 residues. CDR3 DNA: TGTGCCAGCACCCAACCCCAACTAGCGGGGAGCACAGATACGCAGTATTTT. Translation gives CASTQPQLAGSTDTQYF. The entire variable domain, with the rest obtained from reference TRBV7-8 and TRBJ2-3, is as follows: GAGVSQSPRYKVAKRGQDVALRCDPISGHVSLFWYQQALGQGPEFLTYFQNEAQLDKSGLPSDRFFAERPEGSVSTLKIQRTQQEDSAVYLCASTQPQLAGSTDTQYFGPGTRLTVL.

The CDR3 region has the DNA TGTGCCAGCAGTGGATTTGGGAGGGCTGGTACGCAGTATTTT. Amino acids: CASSGFGRAGTQYF. The J gene is TRBJ2-3, the V gene TRBV6-1; 7 bases agree with TRBD2. The CDR3 covers 14 residues. J was trimmed by 8 bases and V by 4 bases; bases with no gene match: 9. Germline loops: CDR1 MNHNS, CDR2 SASEGT.

This clone was counted many times. The chain employs TRBV6-6 and TRBJ1-2, with 8 bases aligning to TRBD1. The CDR3 is 15 residues long. Germline-derived CDR1 and CDR2 are MNHNY and SVGAGI (reference sequence). The J segment lost 3 bases and the V segment lost 6 bases, leaving 9 bases of the junction unmatched. CDR3 DNA: TGTGCCAGCAGAAATCGAGGACAGGGAGACTATGGCTACACCTTC. As protein: CASRNRGQGDYGYTF.

The sample holds a few counts of this clone. This chain links TRBV7-9 with TRBJ1-5, with 9 bases identical to TRBD1. In germline, CDR1 is SEHNR, CDR2 FQNEAQ (reference sequence). J gave up 0 bases and V 2 bases, and 11 bases lay outside the gene matches. The length of the CDR3 is 19 residues. The CDR3, as DNA: TGTGCCAGCAGCTTACAGTTTGGGACAGGGTCGAATAGCAATCAGCCCCAGCATTTT. This encodes CASSLQFGTGSNSNQPQHF.